This passage covers 18 T cell receptor beta chains from one sample sequenced in a study of cytotoxic CD8 clonotypes in ibrutinib-treated CLL. The repertoire was sequenced with immunoSEQ multiplex PCR; TCRdb's copy has only in-frame clones and lacks some. The sample records 300,000 to 400,000 clones, roughly two thirds being singletons. Sample: PBMCs, taken after 36 months of ibrutinib treatment. These receptors all come from a human donor with chronic lymphocytic leukemia.

V is TRBV21-1 and J is TRBJ2-3; the table's D gene call, TRBD2, was not cross checked with the DNA. TRBV21-1 is a known pseudogene. CDR3 length: 16 residues. The CDR3 reads CASSKGIAVSTDTQYF. CDR3 DNA sequence: TGTGCCAGCAGCAAGGGGATAGCGGTGTCTACAGATACGCAGTATTTT.

The chain recombines TRBV4-1 with TRBJ2-2; TRBD2 matches 12 bases. The CDR3 totals 16 residues. Germline V gene data show CDR1 as MGHRA and CDR2 as YSYEKL. Losses at the gene ends were 3 bases for V and 6 bases for J; bases not matched to a gene: 5. In nucleotides, the CDR3 is TGCGCCAGCAGCCAGAACCCTAGCGGGGGGGCCGGGGAGCTGTTTTTT. It is translated as CASSQNPSGGAGELFF.

The chain combines TRBV10-3 with TRBJ2-5; D possibly matches TRBD1 or TRBD2 (5 bases each). The V end lost 8 bases, the J end lost 4 bases, and 8 bases lay between the germline ends. Germline V gene lookup returns CDR1 ENHRY and CDR2 SYGVKD. The CDR3 has 11 amino acids. As DNA, the CDR3 is TGTGCCATCGGGGGTGGAGAGACCCAGTACTTC. Encoded protein: CAIGGGETQYF.

The chain recombines TRBV7-6 with TRBJ2-1; no reliable D call. The CDR3 covers 13 residues. V dropped 5 bases and J dropped 5 bases, with 10 bases sitting between them. Germline V gene lookup returns CDR1 SGHVS and CDR2 FNYEAQ. The CDR3 region is CASSTLPNNEQFF. The CDR3 nucleotides read TGTGCCAGCAGCACGCTACCAAACAATGAGCAGTTCTTC.

The rearrangement uses TRBV11-2 and TRBJ1-4; TRBD1 agrees at 9 bases. The CDR3 is 16 residues long. Trimming took 7 bases from V and 7 from J; bases not matched to a gene: 13. Per germline, CDR1 SGHAT and CDR2 FQNNGV. The CDR3 loop reads CASTTGSGTGSEKLFF. For the CDR3, the DNA is TGTGCCAGCACCACAGGGTCCGGGACAGGGAGTGAAAAACTGTTTTTT. Together with reference TRBV11-2 and TRBJ1-4, the CDR3 gives the full variable domain: EAGVAQSPRYKIIEKRQSVAFWCNPISGHATLYWYQQILGQGPKLLIQFQNNGVVDDSQLPKDRFSAERLKGVDSTLKIQPAKLEDSAVYLCASTTGSGTGSEKLFFGSGTQLSVL.

This clone was detected once. V and J are TRBV11-2 and TRBJ1-3; the D gene is possibly TRBD1 (6 bases). CDR1 is SGHAT and CDR2 is FQNNGV in the germline V gene. Trimming took off 5 bases at V and 2 bases at J, with 16 bases between the two ends. This CDR3 is 16 amino acids long. CDR3 sequence reads: CASSRTGGRAGNTIYF. The CDR3 region has the DNA TGTGCCAGCAGCCGAACGGGGGGCCGTGCTGGAAACACCATATATTTT.

The V and J genes are TRBV14 and TRBJ2-1; 10 nucleotides line up with TRBD2. J gave up 0 bases and V 5 bases, and 10 bases lay outside the gene matches. Germline assignment: CDR1 SGHDN and CDR2 FVKESK. This CDR3 is built from 18 residues. CDR3 residues: CASSFPSGSFVSYNEQFF. The CDR3 region has the DNA TGTGCCAGCAGCTTTCCTAGCGGGAGCTTTGTCTCCTACAATGAGCAGTTCTTC.

The rearrangement joins TRBV7-2 to TRBJ2-7, with D tentatively TRBD2 (5 bases). This CDR3 contains 17 residues. Germline V gene lookup returns CDR1 SGHTA and CDR2 FQGNSA. Trimming shortened V by 3 bases and J by 7 bases, and 25 bases separated the two germline ends. The CDR3 region has the DNA TGTGCCAGCAGCTTTGGAATGTCCGTGGGGAAAAGGAGGGAGCAGTACTTC. Its translation is CASSFGMSVGKRREQYF.

The rearrangement links TRBV6-5 to TRBJ1-1; D is undetermined. CDR3 size: 11 residues. The V gene lost 7 bases and the J gene lost 1 base, with 4 bases spanning the gap. CDR1 and CDR2 from the germline V gene are MNHEY and SVGAGI. The CDR3: CASKRNTEAFF. The CDR3, as DNA: TGTGCCAGCAAACGGAACACTGAAGCTTTCTTT.

The V and J genes are TRBV18 and TRBJ1-2; TRBD1 matches 11 bases. The CDR3 has 16 amino acids. Looked up from germline, CDR1 is KGHSH and CDR2 is LQKENI. Unmatched junction bases numbered 8, after V lost 4 bases and J lost 4 bases. CDR3 in DNA: TGTGCCAGCTCACTCGGACAGGGGGCGGTCGGCTATGGCTACACCTTC. Protein product: CASSLGQGAVGYGYTF.

This chain uses TRBV6-6 with TRBJ2-7; D is uncertain. The CDR3 spans 11 residues. V was clipped by 5 bases and J by 3 bases, with 5 bases between them. CDR1 is MNHNY and CDR2 is SVGAGI in the germline V gene (reference sequence). This chain's CDR3 is CASSHYYEQYF. As DNA, the CDR3 is TGTGCCAGCAGTCATTACTACGAGCAGTACTTC.

V gene TRBV6-1 combines with J gene TRBJ2-4, with D perhaps being TRBD1 or TRBD2 (6 bases each). Germline CDR1 is MNHNS and CDR2 is SASEGT. This CDR3 contains 13 residues. Trimming removed 7 bases at V and 8 bases at J, with 15 bases between. Here the CDR3 DNA reads TGTGCCAGCATAGCCGATCGGGGGCACATTCAGTACTTC. It translates to CASIADRGHIQYF.

There are a few counts of this clone. The V and J genes are TRBV9 and TRBJ2-2; D remains unclear. Germline V gene lookup returns CDR1 SGDLS and CDR2 YYNGEE. Trimming pared 2 bases from V and 5 bases from J, leaving 10 bases between. The CDR3 has 14 residues. This CDR3 is CASSVRIPTGELFF. The CDR3 DNA follows: TGTGCCAGCAGCGTCCGGATCCCAACCGGGGAGCTGTTTTTT.

The rearrangement links TRBV18 to TRBJ2-3; tentative D call: TRBD1 (5 bases). The CDR3 extends over 16 amino acids. The V end lost 1 base, the J end lost 2 bases, and 13 bases lay between the germline ends. The germline V gene has CDR1 KGHSH and CDR2 LQKENI. This chain's CDR3 is CASSPLTKGNTDTQYF. The CDR3 bases are TGTGCCAGCTCACCACTTACCAAGGGGAACACAGATACGCAGTATTTT. The complete variable domain, with remaining parts taken from reference TRBV18 and TRBJ2-3, reads NAGVMQNPRHLVRRRGQEARLRCSPMKGHSHVYWYRQLPEEGLKFMVYLQKENIIDESGMPKERFSAEFPKEGPSILRIQQVVRGDSAAYFCASSPLTKGNTDTQYFGPGTRLTVL.

This clone has a handful of counts. The V and J genes are TRBV7-3 and TRBJ2-1; 9 bases agree with TRBD2. V was clipped by 7 bases and J by 4 bases; unmatched bases: 8. Germline-derived CDR1 and CDR2 are SGHTA and FQGTGA. The CDR3 sequence is 15 residues long. CDR3 loop: CASTYSGSGYNEQFF. Written as DNA, the CDR3 is TGTGCCAGCACCTATAGCGGGAGTGGTTACAATGAGCAGTTCTTC.

In this sample, this clone turned up a few times. The V call is TRBV6-1, the J call TRBJ1-5, with a possible D match to TRBD1 (5 bases). The germline V gene has CDR1 MNHNS and CDR2 SASEGT. Trimming cost V 6 bases and J 2 bases, with 14 bases left between them. The CDR3 loop spans 15 amino acids. CDR3 region: CASSWGFRGNQPQHF. In nucleotides, the CDR3 is TGTGCCAGCAGCTGGGGGTTTCGAGGCAATCAGCCCCAGCATTTT.

CDR3 in DNA: TGTGCCAGCAGCTTGGCACGGCGCCTCTCTGGGGCCAACGTCCTGACTTTC. It specifies CASSLARRLSGANVLTF. V gene TRBV5-4 combines with J gene TRBJ2-6, with D unresolved. The CDR3 extends over 17 amino acids. Deletions cut 0 bases from V and 0 bases from J, with 10 bases between. Germline loops: CDR1 SGHNT, CDR2 YYREEE (reference sequence).

This clone was counted once. The genes are TRBV18 and TRBJ2-3, with TRBD1 identical over 7 bases. The CDR3 sequence is 16 residues long. Germline loops: CDR1 KGHSH, CDR2 LQKENI. The trim removed 6 bases at V and 2 bases at J, leaving 11 bases unmatched. CDR3 amino acids: CASSSDRARFTDTQYF. The CDR3 DNA is TGTGCCAGCTCGTCCGACAGGGCCCGATTCACAGATACGCAGTATTTT. The complete variable domain, with remaining parts taken from reference TRBV18 and TRBJ2-3, reads NAGVMQNPRHLVRRRGQEARLRCSPMKGHSHVYWYRQLPEEGLKFMVYLQKENIIDESGMPKERFSAEFPKEGPSILRIQQVVRGDSAAYFCASSSDRARFTDTQYFGPGTRLTVL.